These 21 T cell receptor beta chains originate from one sample sequenced in a study of cytomegalovirus exposure and HLA in healthy donors. PCR primers comprised 60 Vbeta and 13 Jbeta primers. Produced via immunoSEQ multiplex PCR; TCRdb's table is partial and in-frame only. This sample has more than 100,000 clones; more than 55% occur once, and the top ten carry less than 2%. The source material was PBMCs. The receptors were sampled from a man between 18 and 35 years old in good health and CMV-seronegative.

This clone was counted a few times. The chain recombines TRBV4-2 with TRBJ2-3, with D hard to call. Germline CDR1 is LGHNA and CDR2 is YNFKEQ. Trimming removed 0 bases at V and 4 bases at J, with 11 bases between. The CDR3 length is 15 residues. The CDR3 DNA follows: TGTGCCAGCAGCCAAGAAGACTCCCGGGCAGATACGCAGTATTTT. Amino acids: CASSQEDSRADTQYF.

The CDR3: CASSLGLVAGVGEQYF. DNA for the CDR3: TGTGCCAGCAGCTTAGGTTTGGTAGCGGGAGTGGGTGAGCAGTACTTC. The chain has TRBV7-2 and TRBJ2-7; TRBD2 agrees at 9 bases. Trimming at V came to 1 base and at J to 7 bases, leaving 11 bases not matched to a gene. Germline V CDR1 and CDR2: SGHTA, FQGNSA. The length of the CDR3 is 16 residues.

This clone was observed a single time. The genes are TRBV5-1 and TRBJ1-2; 8 positions agree with TRBD1. Trimming cost V 0 bases and J 5 bases; bases outside gene matches: 3. Germline lookup yields CDR1 SGHRS and CDR2 YFSETQ. The CDR3 spans 14 residues. In DNA, the CDR3 is TGCGCCAGCAGCTTGGGGCAGGGGGCTTATGGCTACACCTTC. This codes for CASSLGQGAYGYTF.

The chain has TRBV27 and TRBJ2-7; 8 nucleotides agree with TRBD1. V shed 5 bases and J 1 base; nucleotides not matched to a gene: 1. This CDR3 is 13 amino acids long. Germline CDR1 is MNHEY and CDR2 is SMNVEV (reference sequence). This chain's CDR3 is CASSTGGSYEQYF. The CDR3 bases are TGTGCCAGCAGTACAGGGGGGTCCTACGAGCAGTACTTC.

The chain carries TRBV28 and TRBJ2-7, with a tentative D call TRBD1 (6 bases). Per the germline V gene, CDR1 is MDHEN and CDR2 is SYDVKM. V lost 7 bases to trimming and J lost 2 bases, with 18 bases between them. The length of the CDR3 is 15 residues. CDR3 bases: TGTGCCAGCATGCCCCGCGCAGGGGCTGCCTACGAGCAGTACTTC. Translating gives CASMPRAGAAYEQYF.

This clone was observed once. The rearrangement uses TRBV6-5 and TRBJ2-7; 7 positions match TRBD2. This CDR3 spans 14 amino acids. Germline V gene sequence: CDR1 MNHEY, CDR2 SVGAGI. V lost 7 bases to trimming and J lost 6 bases; unmatched junction nucleotides: 12. Written as DNA, the CDR3 is TGTGCCAGCACCGTGGGGGGGGGATGGGGCGAGCAGTACTTC. Its protein is CASTVGGGWGEQYF.

The V gene is TRBV7-2, the J gene TRBJ1-2; no clear D. The V gene lost 4 bases and the J gene lost 12 bases, with 12 bases spanning the gap. Germline-derived CDR1 and CDR2 are SGHTA and FQGNSA. The CDR3 has 11 residues. CDR3: CASSSYSSNTF. For the CDR3, the DNA is TGTGCCAGCAGCTCATACTCCTCGAACACCTTC.

The chain uses TRBV5-1 and TRBJ1-5; D not certain. V was clipped by 0 bases and J by 7 bases, with 17 bases between them. The CDR3 is 16 amino acids. Germline loops: CDR1 SGHRS, CDR2 YFSETQ. Here the CDR3 reads CASSLGQGGPSQPQHF. In nucleotides, the CDR3 is TGCGCCAGCAGCTTGGGACAAGGTGGGCCTAGCCAGCCCCAGCATTTT.

This clone was picked up a small number of times. This chain uses TRBV28 with TRBJ2-7, with D unresolved. The CDR3 sequence is 11 residues long. V lost 10 bases, J lost 2 bases, and 9 bases lay in between. Germline V gives CDR1 MDHEN, CDR2 SYDVKM. The CDR3 DNA reads as TGTGCCATCGGAGAAACCTACGAGCAGTACTTC. It codes for CAIGETYEQYF.

The rearrangement uses TRBV6-6 and TRBJ1-1; D remains unclear. The CDR3 loop spans 16 amino acids. Germline V gene lookup returns CDR1 MNHNY and CDR2 SVGAGI (reference sequence). Trimming left V 6 bases short and J 4 bases short, with 21 bases between. The CDR3 bases are TGTGCCAGCAGCCCACGGGATGGAAGGGCGGGCACTGAAGCTTTCTTT. Its translation is CASSPRDGRAGTEAFF.

The genes are TRBV7-9 and TRBJ1-1; D remains ambiguous. Germline assignment: CDR1 SEHNR and CDR2 FQNEAQ (reference sequence). This CDR3 spans 12 amino acids. Trimming removed 2 bases from V and 4 bases from J, with 5 bases in between. The CDR3 sequence: CASSLSGTEAFF. In DNA form, the CDR3 reads TGTGCCAGCAGCTTATCGGGCACTGAAGCTTTCTTT.

The V and J genes are TRBV7-3 and TRBJ2-1, with D possibly being TRBD2 (6 bases). This CDR3 has 15 amino acids. CDR1 and CDR2 (germline): SGHTA, FQGTGA. Trimming stripped 8 bases from V and 2 bases from J, with 16 bases between. The CDR3 DNA reads TGTGCCAGCGCTTTTTCGGGGGTACCCTACAATGAGCAGTTCTTC. Translating it yields CASAFSGVPYNEQFF.

This clone was seen a handful of times. V and J are TRBV6-5 and TRBJ2-7; D ambiguous. The ends were cut back, 0 bases at V and 2 bases at J, with 14 bases in the middle. The germline gives CDR1 MNHEY, CDR2 SVGAGI. This CDR3 is built from 16 residues. The CDR3 coding sequence is TGTGCCAGCAGTTACTCGCACTTCATGACTCCCTACGAGCAGTACTTC. Encoded protein: CASSYSHFMTPYEQYF.

This clone was counted a few times. V gene TRBV5-6 combines with J gene TRBJ2-1, with 16 bases aligning to TRBD2. Germline V gene data show CDR1 as SGHDT and CDR2 as YYEEEE. The CDR3 loop spans 17 amino acids. V shed 4 bases and J 5 bases; nucleotides not matched to a gene: 6. In nucleotides, the CDR3 is TGTGCCAGCAGCACGGGACTAGCGGGAGGGAAACACAATGAGCAGTTCTTC. It specifies CASSTGLAGGKHNEQFF.

The rearrangement joins TRBV15 to TRBJ1-2; D perhaps matches TRBD1 (6 bases). The CDR3 extends over 14 amino acids. The V end was cut by 1 base, the J end by 6 bases, with 12 bases between. Germline V lookup: CDR1 LNHNV, CDR2 YYDKDF (reference sequence). CDR3 nucleotide sequence: TGTGCCACCAGCAGAGGAGAACAGGGAGATGGCTACACCTTC. Its protein product is CATSRGEQGDGYTF.

This chain uses TRBV7-2 with TRBJ2-7; D may be TRBD2 (6 bases). V lost 4 bases and J 5 bases, leaving 12 bases between the germline ends. Per the germline V gene, CDR1 is SGHTA and CDR2 is FQGNSA. The CDR3 length is 13 residues. The CDR3 is CASSYAEGHEQYF. Here the CDR3 DNA reads TGTGCCAGCAGCTACGCGGAGGGCCACGAGCAGTACTTC.

The rearrangement links TRBV5-6 to TRBJ2-7, with 12 bases fitting TRBD2. The J segment lost 4 bases and the V segment lost 2 bases, leaving 1 base of the junction unmatched. CDR3 length: 14 amino acids. Per the germline V gene, CDR1 is SGHDT and CDR2 is YYEEEE. CDR3 region: CASSFGTSGYEQYF. For the CDR3, the DNA is TGTGCCAGCAGCTTTGGGACTAGCGGGTACGAGCAGTACTTC.

The chain links TRBV28 to TRBJ1-1; 8 bases are a match to TRBD1. The CDR3 has 14 residues. V lost 7 bases and J lost 3; bases outside the gene matches: 7. Per germline, CDR1 MDHEN and CDR2 SYDVKM. The CDR3 reads CASKDRAWYTEAFF. For the CDR3, the DNA is TGTGCCAGCAAGGACAGGGCTTGGTACACTGAAGCTTTCTTT.

J is TRBJ2-3 and V is TRBV7-9, with 14 bases fitting TRBD2. The V gene's germline CDR1 is SEHNR and CDR2 FQNEAQ (reference sequence). Unmatched junction bases numbered 6, after V lost 5 bases and J lost 5 bases. The CDR3 has 16 amino acids. CDR3 residues: CASSLRTSGRKDTQYF. The CDR3, as DNA: TGTGCCAGCAGCCTTAGGACTAGCGGGAGGAAAGATACGCAGTATTTT. The full variable domain, with the rest looked up from reference TRBV7-9 and TRBJ2-3, is DTGVSQNPRHKITKRGQNVTFRCDPISEHNRLYWYRQTLGQGPEFLTYFQNEAQLEKSRLLSDRFSAERPKGSFSTLEIQRTEQGDSAMYLCASSLRTSGRKDTQYFGPGTRLTVL.

On this clone: The junction shows a germline mismatch at one end, possibly a read error. The chain recombines TRBV29-1 with TRBJ2-7; 10 bases are a match to TRBD2. This CDR3 contains 15 residues. Per germline, CDR1 SQVTM and CDR2 ANQGSEA. The chain's CDR3 is CRVGERGLASGEQYF. CDR3 DNA: TGCCGCGTTGGGGAAAGGGGACTAGCGTCGGGCGAGCAGTACTTC.

The chain is built from TRBV7-9 and TRBJ1-5; 8 bases fit TRBD1. The CDR3 is made up of 14 amino acids. The trim removed 3 bases at V and 3 bases at J, leaving 1 base unmatched. Germline V lookup: CDR1 SEHNR, CDR2 FQNEAQ (reference sequence). CDR3 protein: CASSLTGDNQPQHF. In nucleotides, the CDR3 is TGTGCCAGCAGCTTGACAGGGGACAATCAGCCCCAGCATTTT.